A selection of T cell receptor beta chains follows, all from one sample in a study of T cells in Graves' hyperthyroidism and ophthalmopathy. MiXCR, run by TCRdb on the multiplex PCR reads, gives a single entry per CDR3 protein. Found here are some 200,000 distinct CDR3 sequences, about a sixth of them singletons; the top ten hold around 50%. Sequencing input: blood. Source of these receptors: a man between 45 and 60 years old with Graves' hyperthyroidism. Both conserved end residues are part of each CDR3. D genes are given only for firm matches. The listing skips clone size in some rows; elsewhere it reads once, few, many or a size class.

clone_size	j_call	d_call	v_call	cdr3_nt	cdr3_aa
once	TRBJ2-6	TRBD1	TRBV19	TGTGCCAGTAATCTACCGGGACAGGGGCACTCTGGGGCCAACGTCCTGACTTTC	CASNLPGQGHSGANVLTF
.	TRBJ1-6	.	TRBV7-9	TGTGCCAGCAGCAGATTCACCGGGCCAGATAATTCACCCCTCCACTTT	CASSRFTGPDNSPLHF
.	TRBJ1-2	.	TRBV2	TGTGCCAGCAGTGCCCAGCCCTATGGCTACACCTTC	CASSAQPYGYTF
few	TRBJ2-7	.	TRBV28	TGTGCCAGCAATTTGTTCAGGGCTAGAGAGCAGTACTTC	CASNLFRAREQYF
.	TRBJ2-7	TRBD1	TRBV28	TGTGCCAGCAGTTCACCTCCCGGGACAGGGGAAAACGAGCAGTACTTC	CASSSPPGTGENEQYF
.	TRBJ2-3	.	TRBV11-2	TGTGCCAGCAGCTCGAGGGTGGGAAATACGCAGTATTTT	CASSSRVGNTQYF
.	TRBJ2-1	TRBD2	TRBV12-5	TGTGCTAGTGGTTTGCGGCTAGCGGGATCCTACGATGAGCAGTTCTTC	CASGLRLAGSYDEQFF
.	TRBJ1-5	TRBD1	TRBV24-1	TGTGCCACCAGTGATTTGGGACAGGGGAATCAGCCCCAGCATTTT	CATSDLGQGNQPQHF
many	TRBJ2-7	.	TRBV2	TGTGCCAGCGGAAACTCCTACGAGCAGTACTTC	CASGNSYEQYF
.	TRBJ2-1	.	TRBV10-3	TGTGCCATCAGTGATCAAGACCCAAGCTCCTACAATGAGCAGTTCTTC	CAISDQDPSSYNEQFF
.	TRBJ2-1	TRBD2	TRBV27	TGTGCCAGCAGTGCAGTCGCGGGAGGGCCGCCGGATGAGCAGTTCTTC	CASSAVAGGPPDEQFF
.	TRBJ1-1	TRBD1	TRBV6-1	TGTGCCAGCAAAAGAACCGGGACAGCCAACACTGAAGCTTTCTTT	CASKRTGTANTEAFF
.	TRBJ2-1	TRBD2	TRBV2	TGTGCCAGCAGATCGTCTAGCGGCGAGTACAATGAGCAGTTCTTC	CASRSSSGEYNEQFF
few	TRBJ2-7	TRBD1	TRBV5-1	TGCGCCAGCAGTCAACAACCGGGACAGGGGGCCGCCTACGAGCAGTACTTC	CASSQQPGQGAAYEQYF
many	TRBJ1-1	.	TRBV11-3	TGTGCCAGCAGCCCAGGGACACCTAACGAAGCTTTCTTT	CASSPGTPNEAFF
many	TRBJ1-6	.	TRBV12-3/TRBV12-4	TGTGCCAGCAGAAACTGGGTTTCACCCCTCCACTTT	CASRNWVSPLHF
.	TRBJ2-7	.	TRBV27	TGTGCCAGCAGTTTAGGGACTGGGGCCGAGCAGTACTTC	CASSLGTGAEQYF
.	TRBJ2-1	.	TRBV6-2/TRBV6-3	TGTGCCAGCAGCGACAGACTTAATGAGCAGTTCTTC	CASSDRLNEQFF
.	TRBJ2-7	TRBD2	TRBV29-1	TGCAGCGTTGATGGGGGCTCCGGGGGGGGGGAGCAGTACTTC	CSVDGGSGGGEQYF
many	TRBJ2-3	TRBD2	TRBV7-2	TGTGCCAGCAGCGGTGGGACTAGCGGCCTTCGGGGGGCGCAGTATTTT	CASSGGTSGLRGAQYF
few	TRBJ2-7	TRBD2	TRBV7-9	TGTGCCAGCAGCTCAGGGAGGGCCCACGAGCAGTACTTC	CASSSGRAHEQYF
many	TRBJ2-3	.	TRBV12-3/TRBV12-4	TGTGCCAGCTGGTTTCGAAGCACAGATACGCAGTATTTT	CASWFRSTDTQYF
few	TRBJ2-4	TRBD2	TRBV20-1	TGCAGTGCTAGGGGGGACTACCTCGCCAAAAACATTCAGTACTTC	CSARGDYLAKNIQYF
many	TRBJ2-1	TRBD2	TRBV11-2	TGTGCCAGCAGCCCTAGCGGGAGTGTCGGCAATGAGCAGTTCTTC	CASSPSGSVGNEQFF
many	TRBJ2-7	.	TRBV28	TGTGCCAGCAGTAGATTTAGCGAGCAGTACTTC	CASSRFSEQYF
.	TRBJ2-2	.	TRBV20-1	TGCAGTGCCCTGGGACATAACACCAGGGAGCTGTTTTTT	CSALGHNTRELFF
many	TRBJ1-1	.	TRBV11-2	TGTGCCAGCAGCCCGTTACCGGGACAAGAAGCTTTCTTT	CASSPLPGQEAFF
many	TRBJ2-2	TRBD2	TRBV11-2	TGTGCCAGCAGCTCAACCCGGAAAGCGGGACTAACCGGGGAGCTGTTTTTT	CASSSTRKAGLTGELFF
once	TRBJ2-3	TRBD2	TRBV7-2	TGTGCCAGCAGTGCAACCGGGACTAGCGGGAGGGGGGGCCCAGATACGCAGTATTTT	CASSATGTSGRGGPDTQYF